This is a list of T cell receptor beta chains from one sample in a study of identical twins. TCRdb reanalysed the 5' RACE reads using MiXCR and keeps one entry per CDR3 protein. The sample lists about 470,000 distinct CDR3 sequences, 20% to 30% occurring once. This same sample was also part of a study on T cells expressing NK-cell markers.

The sample was CD4+ T cells sorted from blood. These receptors all stem from a woman under 30 in good health. CDR3s include the opening cysteine and the closing phenylalanine or tryptophan. Only some rows state a clone size, as once, few, many or a class for expanded clones.

CDR3: CASRRGAGGEQFF; V: TRBV28; size: -
CDR3: CASSLALETQYF; V: TRBV7-6; size: many
CDR3: CASSLATQIRGETQYF; V: TRBV5-1; size: few
CDR3: CASSPRVNSPEGEQFF; V: TRBV7-2; size: -
CDR3: CASSLGGGVGYEQYF; V: TRBV7-9; size: -
CDR3: CAWTVGGGGETQYF; V: TRBV30; size: few
CDR3: CASMSGAENEQFF; V: TRBV12-3/TRBV12-4; size: few
CDR3: CASSPQRRERADTQYF; V: TRBV5-4; size: few
CDR3: CASSQRGTGDEQFF; V: TRBV7-9; size: -
CDR3: CASSEQLPPSYEQYF; V: TRBV6-1; size: few
CDR3: CASSPARGYTF; V: TRBV7-9; size: -
CDR3: CASSLNGGTNEKLFF; V: TRBV7-3; size: -
CDR3: CASRSRDTQYF; V: TRBV12-3/TRBV12-4; size: few
CDR3: CASSVGRREPVVEQYF; V: TRBV9; size: -
CDR3: CATSDLHGPDTQYF; V: TRBV24-1; size: -
CDR3: CASSYLRGSSYEQYF; V: TRBV6-5; size: -
CDR3: CASSEPGQQETQYF; V: TRBV12-3/TRBV12-4; size: -
CDR3: CASSLSIRETQYF; V: TRBV7-2; size: many
CDR3: CAISERAGVNEQFF; V: TRBV10-3; size: -
CDR3: CASSLFEGDEQFF; V: TRBV12-3/TRBV12-4; size: few
CDR3: CASKRPGVYGYTF; V: TRBV6-2/TRBV6-3; size: -
CDR3: CASSLQGMSYNEQFF; V: TRBV7-2; size: few
CDR3: CASSLVGARGDGYTF; V: TRBV7-9; size: few
CDR3: CSARLANTQYF; V: TRBV20-1; size: few
CDR3: CASRAASTDTQYF; V: TRBV2; size: few
CDR3: CASSSKTTYEQYF; V: TRBV5-1; size: many
CDR3: CASSERPDRATGELFF; V: TRBV6-1; size: many
CDR3: CASSPQVQGATDTQYF; V: TRBV6-1; size: few
CDR3: CASGLAQSYEQYF; V: TRBV12-5; size: few
CDR3: CASSPPAFISSGNTIYF; V: TRBV18; size: few
CDR3: CASSLGVRGVDFTQYF; V: TRBV7-2; size: -
CDR3: CASSFTSTLSGELFF; V: TRBV7-2; size: -
CDR3: CASNDRGTSNYGYTF; V: TRBV2; size: -
CDR3: CASSKAPGTSGTKGVEQFF; V: TRBV21-1; size: few
CDR3: CSAIDVFTEAFF; V: TRBV20-1; size: few
CDR3: CASSQEASVHTGELFF; V: TRBV4-3; size: few
CDR3: CASSLYGIGETQYF; V: TRBV5-1; size: few
CDR3: CASSPGTYYEQYF; V: TRBV18; size: -
CDR3: CAIGPQNEQYF; V: TRBV10-3; size: -
CDR3: CASSLILSGIDETQYF; V: TRBV3-1; size: -
CDR3: CASTMGLLSYEQYF; V: TRBV5-1; size: -
CDR3: CSARDRRRSYNEQFF; V: TRBV20-1; size: few
CDR3: CSARGTDYTGELFF; V: TRBV29-1; size: -
CDR3: CASHWSQESDTQYF; V: TRBV21-1; size: few
CDR3: CASTAESYQPQHF; V: TRBV19; size: -
CDR3: CSSRTGGETQYF; V: TRBV29-1; size: few
CDR3: CASSRGGLVTDEQFF; V: TRBV7-2; size: -
CDR3: CASSGGLNQPQHF; V: TRBV10-1; size: -
CDR3: CASSLVSGGAYEQYF; V: TRBV5-1; size: -
CDR3: CASSVRMEPHGTGELFF; V: TRBV9; size: -
CDR3: CAWSAGYGETQYF; V: TRBV30; size: -
CDR3: CASSLVAGMNEQFF; V: TRBV5-1; size: -